A single sample gave rise to the 8 T cell receptor beta chains below, sequenced in a study of T-cell memory formation after mild COVID-19. MiXCR, applied by TCRdb to the 5' RACE reads, yields one record per CDR3 protein. There are over 150,000 distinct CDR3 sequences in the sample; 10% to 15% occur only once, and 2.5% to 4% lies in the top ten. Sequencing was performed on PBMCs or a T cell subset sorted from them (not recorded which). The receptors shown here come from a man aged 18 to 30 who had mild COVID-19 (a few samples of this study predate the infection). Cell type and time point are not known.

The table lists this clonotype with a few counts. J is TRBJ2-3 and V is TRBV24-1; D is unclear. Germline V gene sequence: CDR1 KGHDR, CDR2 SFDVKD. V lost 9 bases and J lost 2, with 17 bases in between. CDR3 length: 15 amino acids. The CDR3, as DNA: TGTGCCACCTTCCCGCCGGAGTCTATCACAGATACGCAGTATTTT. Protein sequence: CATFPPESITDTQYF.

This chain joins TRBV19 and TRBJ2-1; D may match TRBD1 or TRBD2 (5 bases each). V lost 4 bases to trimming and J lost 0 bases, with 13 bases between them. Germline lookup yields CDR1 LNHDA and CDR2 SQIVND (reference sequence). The CDR3 length is 16 residues. CDR3 nucleotide sequence: TGTGCCAGTAGTAATCCGGGGCCAAGCTCCTACAATGAGCAGTTCTTC. As protein: CASSNPGPSSYNEQFF.

In its sample, this clonotype was seen many times. The genes are TRBV2 and TRBJ2-7, with unresolved D. CDR1 and CDR2 (germline): SNHLY, FYNNEI. V gave up 1 base and J gave up 6 bases, with 10 bases separating them. The CDR3 has 13 amino acids. CDR3 in amino acids: CASSEVFFPEQYV. CDR3 bases: TGTGCCAGCAGTGAAGTGTTCTTTCCCGAGCAGTACGTC.

A few counts support this clonotype. The rearrangement uses TRBV18 and TRBJ2-5; D possibly corresponds to TRBD2 (6 bases). This CDR3 region has 15 residues. The germline V and J ends were trimmed by 4 bases and 4 bases, with 16 bases remaining between them. Looked up from germline, CDR1 is KGHSH and CDR2 is LQKENI. The DNA for the CDR3 is TGTGCCAGCTCACAGATACTAGCCGCCCCAGAGACCCAGTACTTC. Amino acids: CASSQILAAPETQYF.

The rearrangement links TRBV5-1 to TRBJ2-7; the match to TRBD1 covers 8 bases. V was clipped by 3 bases and J by 2 bases; unmatched bases: 4. The germline V gene encodes CDR1 SGHRS and CDR2 YFSETQ. The CDR3 is made up of 14 amino acids. CDR3 sequence: CASSWDRIAYEQYF. CDR3 DNA sequence: TGCGCCAGCAGCTGGGACAGGATCGCCTACGAGCAGTACTTC.

This chain links TRBV4-3 with TRBJ1-4; the D is unclear. Germline CDR1 and CDR2: LGHNA and YSLEER. The CDR3 loop spans 15 amino acids. V lost 4 bases and J lost 7, with 16 bases in between. CDR3 residues: CASSPDLGGVEKLFF. The CDR3 bases are TGCGCCAGCAGCCCGGATCTTGGCGGGGTTGAAAAACTGTTTTTT.

In this sample, this clonotype turned up a few times. This sequence joins TRBV4-3 and TRBJ2-2; the match to TRBD1 covers 8 bases. The trim removed 3 bases at V and 3 bases at J, leaving 3 bases unmatched. CDR1 is LGHNA, CDR2 YSLEER, per germline. The CDR3 has 15 amino acids. As DNA, the CDR3 is TGCGCCAGCAGCCACCAGACAGGGGACACCGGGGAGCTGTTTTTT. Translating gives CASSHQTGDTGELFF.

In this sample, this clonotype turned up a few times. This rearrangement joins TRBV5-1 to TRBJ2-2, with D uncertain. The CDR3 extends over 15 amino acids. Germline loops: CDR1 SGHRS, CDR2 YFSETQ. Between the trimmed V and J ends, which lost 4 bases and 5 bases, there was a span of 15 bases. The CDR3 protein is CASSVLDQITGELFF. The CDR3 nucleotides read TGCGCCAGCAGCGTGCTGGACCAAATAACCGGGGAGCTGTTTTTT.